This T cell receptor beta chain stems from a study of Graves' ophthalmopathy and Graves' hyperthyroidism. This CDR3 comprises 16 residues. Trimming removed 5 bases from V and 3 bases from J, with 18 bases in between. Germline V gene sequence: CDR1 LGHDT, CDR2 YNNKEL (reference sequence). Researchers took RNA transcripts and amplified TCR beta CDR3 regions from them. First-round RT-PCR relied on HTBI primers, and a second-round multiplex PCR came next. TCRdb re-called the multiplex PCR reads with MiXCR, one entry per CDR3 protein. The sample includes roughly 230,000 distinct CDR3 sequences, roughly 21% of them seen just once.

The TCR comes from a woman aged 50 to 60 with Graves' ophthalmopathy. The source material was peripheral blood. The V and J genes are TRBV3-1 and TRBJ2-3; the D is unclear. CDR3 loop: CASSTPTQPDTDTQYF. CDR3 bases: TGTGCCAGCAGCACGCCAACGCAGCCAGATACAGATACGCAGTATTTT.